This T cell receptor beta chain was recorded in a study of blood T cell repertoires in COVID-19. Measured with immunoSEQ multiplex PCR; TCRdb has only the in-frame clones, and not every one. The table lists fewer than 200,000 clones, about 81% of them singletons. This CDR3 contains 18 residues. Germline CDR1 and CDR2: SGHVS and FQNEAQ. The ends lost 2 bases at V and 4 bases at J; junction bases unmatched: 13. The clonotype comes from an older woman with COVID-19, enrolled during active disease. The chain is built from TRBV7-8 and TRBJ2-1; 8 bases are shared with TRBD1. Specimen: peripheral blood. CDR3 bases: TGTGCCAGCAGCTTATTTTCGTTGACAGGGGCCGGGTACAATGAGCAGTTCTTC. Translation: CASSLFSLTGAGYNEQFF.